The 30 T cell receptor beta chains listed next were all sequenced from one sample in a study of T-cell memory formation after mild COVID-19. TCRdb called the 5' RACE reads again in MiXCR, with one record for every CDR3 protein. The sample includes about 29,000 distinct CDR3 sequences, roughly 12% of them seen just once. The sequenced sample consisted of PBMCs or a T cell subset sorted from them (not recorded which). These receptors all come from an adult woman who had mild COVID-19 (a few samples of this study predate the infection). Cell type and time point are not known.

This clonotype was seen repeatedly, ten times or more. The rearrangement links TRBV19 to TRBJ2-5; TRBD2 is a possible D gene (6 bases). Germline V gene sequence: CDR1 LNHDA, CDR2 SQIVND (reference sequence). V lost 4 bases to trimming and J lost 5 bases, with 17 bases between them. The CDR3 has 15 amino acids. In nucleotides, the CDR3 is TGTGCCAGTAGTACTAGCGCCCACAGAACGGAGACCCAGTACTTC. Its translation is CASSTSAHRTETQYF.

This clonotype was detected ten times or more. The chain has TRBV7-3 and TRBJ1-1, with 7 bases aligning to TRBD1. Trimming at V came to 2 bases and at J to 6 bases, leaving 6 bases not matched to a gene. CDR3 length: 14 residues. Germline CDR1 and CDR2: SGHTA and FQGTGA. CDR3 coding DNA: TGTGCCAGCAGCTTAGGCCCCGGGACAGCTGAAGCTTTCTTT. Residues: CASSLGPGTAEAFF. Supplemented by reference TRBV7-3 and TRBJ1-1, the full variable domain reads GAGVSQTPSNKVTEKGKYVELRCDPISGHTALYWYRQSLGQGPEFLIYFQGTGAADDSGLPNDRFFAVRPEGSVSTLKIQRTERGDSAVYLCASSLGPGTAEAFFGQGTRLTVV.

This clonotype was counted at least ten times. The chain has TRBV7-9 and TRBJ1-1; D is undetermined. The germline gives CDR1 SEHNR, CDR2 FQNEAQ (reference sequence). The CDR3 is 19 residues long. Trimming took 5 bases from V and 1 from J, leaving 26 bases between them. CDR3 amino acids: CASSHRTGSLRAANTEAFF. In DNA form, the CDR3 reads TGTGCCAGCAGCCACCGGACGGGGTCGCTTCGCGCTGCGAACACTGAAGCTTTCTTT.

This clonotype has a count of ten or more. The rearrangement links TRBV20-1 to TRBJ1-4; D uncertain. Trimming pared 4 bases from V and 7 bases from J, leaving 10 bases between. Germline CDR1 DFQATT, CDR2 SNEGSKA (reference sequence). The CDR3 has 12 residues. This CDR3 reads CSANEGSEKLFF. The CDR3 DNA follows: TGCAGTGCTAACGAGGGCTCTGAAAAACTGTTTTTT.

In its sample, this clonotype was seen many times. The rearrangement links TRBV27 to TRBJ2-3; TRBD1 agrees at 11 bases. Germline V lookup: CDR1 MNHEY, CDR2 SMNVEV (reference sequence). This CDR3 has 18 residues. V lost 7 bases to trimming and J lost 3 bases; unmatched junction nucleotides: 15. The CDR3 DNA follows: TGTGCCAGCACTTGGACAGGGGGCTCCCTACTTCCGACAGATACGCAGTATTTT. This gives the protein CASTWTGGSLLPTDTQYF.

This clonotype occurred many times. The rearrangement joins TRBV24-1 to TRBJ2-2, with D tentatively TRBD1 (6 bases). The CDR3 has 14 residues. The V gene's germline CDR1 is KGHDR and CDR2 SFDVKD. V was trimmed by 5 bases and J by 4 bases, leaving 10 bases between them. The CDR3 is CATSGGQLTGELFF. The CDR3 region has the DNA TGTGCCACCAGTGGGGGACAACTCACCGGGGAGCTGTTTTTT.

There are many counts of this clonotype. The rearrangement links TRBV19 to TRBJ1-2, with 9 nucleotides matching TRBD1. The CDR3 spans 16 residues. Trimming removed 3 bases from V and 3 bases from J; junction bases left unmatched: 8. Germline values: CDR1 LNHDA, CDR2 SQIVND (reference sequence). CDR3 in DNA: TGTGCCAGTAGTATCCCCCAGAGGACAGGGGACTATGGCTACACCTTC. Amino acids: CASSIPQRTGDYGYTF.

The V and J genes are TRBV6-5 and TRBJ2-3; D unclear. CDR1 MNHEY and CDR2 SVGAGI come from the germline V gene. Trimming shortened V by 7 bases and J by 0 bases, and 11 bases separated the two germline ends. CDR3 size: 14 residues. In nucleotides, the CDR3 is TGTGCCAGCAAGATGACTTCTAGCACAGATACGCAGTATTTT. This sequence encodes CASKMTSSTDTQYF.

By share of the sample, this clonotype is medium-sized. The chain recombines TRBV7-6 with TRBJ2-1, with D hard to call. The CDR3 is 15 amino acids. The V gene lost 2 bases and the J gene lost 0 bases, with 8 bases spanning the gap. The V gene's germline CDR1 is SGHVS and CDR2 FNYEAQ. The CDR3 sequence: CASSLSVDSYNEQFF. The CDR3 DNA is TGTGCCAGCAGCTTAAGCGTGGACTCCTACAATGAGCAGTTCTTC.

This clonotype appeared many times. V usage is TRBV7-2 and J usage is TRBJ1-5; D remains ambiguous. V lost 4 bases and J 0 bases, leaving 16 bases between the germline ends. CDR3 size: 17 residues. The V gene's germline CDR1 is SGHTA and CDR2 FQGNSA. The CDR3 protein is CASSSDLTDYSNQPQHF. The CDR3 DNA follows: TGTGCCAGCAGCTCTGATCTAACAGACTATAGCAATCAGCCCCAGCATTTT. Based on the CDR3 plus reference TRBV7-2 and TRBJ1-5, the full variable domain is GAGVSQSPSNKVTEKGKDVELRCDPISGHTALYWYRQSLGQGLEFLIYFQGNSAPDKSGLPSDRFSAERTGGSVSTLTIQRTQQEDSAVYLCASSSDLTDYSNQPQHFGDGTRLSIL.

This clonotype was recorded at least ten times. The chain carries TRBV30 and TRBJ2-7; D is unresolved. The germline gives CDR1 GTSNPN, CDR2 SVGIG (reference sequence). The CDR3 extends over 12 amino acids. Deletions cut 0 bases from V and 6 bases from J, with 9 bases between. The CDR3 sequence is CAWSVPPIEQYF. CDR3 nucleotide sequence: TGTGCCTGGAGTGTACCCCCCATCGAGCAGTACTTC.

This clonotype was found a few times. This rearrangement joins TRBV24-1 to TRBJ2-7; D is undetermined. The CDR3 contains 14 residues. The V gene's germline CDR1 is KGHDR and CDR2 SFDVKD. V was cut by 2 bases and J by 4 bases, with 11 bases left in between. The CDR3 spells CATSDSRFRYEQYF. The CDR3 region has the DNA TGTGCCACCAGTGATTCCCGGTTCCGTTACGAGCAGTACTTC.

This clonotype was seen at least ten times. This chain connects TRBV10-3 to TRBJ2-1; 9 positions agree with TRBD1. Germline CDR1 ENHRY, CDR2 SYGVKD. This CDR3 has 17 amino acids. The V segment lost 6 bases and the J segment 4 bases; nucleotides outside the gene matches: 13. The CDR3 sequence: CAIRRDRDRVTYNEQFF. The CDR3 DNA is TGTGCCATCAGGCGGGACAGGGACAGAGTTACTTACAATGAGCAGTTCTTC.

This clonotype occurred many times. The J gene is TRBJ2-1, the V gene TRBV7-6, with D unresolved. Deletions cut 5 bases from V and 6 bases from J, with 11 bases between. The CDR3 consists of 13 residues. Germline CDR1 SGHVS, CDR2 FNYEAQ. For the CDR3, the DNA is TGTGCCAGCAGCATAAGGGTCGGCAATGAGCAGTTCTTC. Residues: CASSIRVGNEQFF.

Ten or more counts support this clonotype. The chain recombines TRBV12-3 or TRBV12-4 with TRBJ1-5; D is perhaps TRBD1 (5 bases). The CDR3 is 12 residues long. V was pared by 5 bases and J by 15 bases, with 17 bases between. Here the CDR3 reads CASSPEPTTAHF. DNA of the CDR3: TGTGCCAGCAGTCCAGAACCCACGACAGCGCATTTT.

This clonotype was seen at least ten times. The chain recombines TRBV9 with TRBJ2-3; 8 bases match TRBD1. Unmatched junction bases numbered 6, after V lost 6 bases and J lost 0 bases. CDR1 and CDR2 (germline): SGDLS, YYNGEE. This CDR3 spans 15 amino acids. CDR3 residues: CASNGQGLSTDTQYF. DNA of the CDR3: TGTGCCAGCAACGGACAGGGCCTAAGCACAGATACGCAGTATTTT.

Ten or more counts support this clonotype. The CDR3 loop reads CASSLPGTTGPGELFF. The CDR3 nucleotides read TGTGCCAGCAGCTTACCCGGGACAACCGGTCCCGGGGAGCTGTTTTTT. The genes are TRBV7-9 and TRBJ2-2; D is possibly TRBD1 (6 bases). The V gene lost 2 bases and the J gene lost 6 bases, with 16 bases spanning the gap. The CDR3 sequence is 16 residues long. CDR1 and CDR2 from the germline V gene are SEHNR and FQNEAQ (reference sequence).

This clonotype was seen many times. The CDR3 coding sequence is TGTGCCAGTAGTGTCGGAAGGAACACTGAAGCTTTCTTT. Protein product: CASSVGRNTEAFF. The V call is TRBV19, the J call TRBJ1-1, with D uncertain. CDR3 length equals 13 residues. Germline V CDR1 and CDR2: LNHDA, SQIVND (reference sequence). The ends were cut back, 5 bases at V and 1 base at J, with 8 bases in the middle.

This clonotype occurred many times. This chain links TRBV15 with TRBJ2-5; D is possibly TRBD1 (6 bases). Germline CDR1 is LNHNV and CDR2 is YYDKDF (reference sequence). The V and J ends lost 11 bases and 5 bases respectively, with 18 bases between them. The CDR3 is made up of 13 amino acids. For the CDR3, the DNA is TGTGCCTCTGCTTCAGGGGATGTCGAGACCCAGTACTTC. Protein sequence: CASASGDVETQYF.

This clonotype was seen many times. The chain links TRBV3-1 to TRBJ2-7, with a possible D match to TRBD2 (6 bases). Trimming removed 1 base from V and 0 bases from J, with 10 bases in between. From germline, CDR1 is LGHDT and CDR2 YNNKEL (reference sequence). The CDR3 spans 15 residues. CDR3 nucleotide sequence: TGTGCCAGCAGCCAAGCGGCGGGGAGCTCCTACGAGCAGTACTTC. This translates into CASSQAAGSSYEQYF.

The sample holds a few counts of this clonotype. The V call is TRBV19, the J call TRBJ1-1; D is possibly TRBD1 (5 bases). V was clipped by 6 bases and J by 6 bases, with 14 bases between them. CDR3 length: 13 residues. CDR1 is LNHDA, CDR2 SQIVND, per germline (reference sequence). CDR3 in DNA: TGTGCCAGTAGCCCAATCGGGGGGGCTGAAGCTTTCTTT. It yields the protein CASSPIGGAEAFF.

In this sample, this clonotype turned up many times. V usage is TRBV28 and J usage is TRBJ1-5; no definite D call. The CDR3 totals 13 residues. The germline gives CDR1 MDHEN, CDR2 SYDVKM. The V and J ends lost 2 bases and 1 base respectively, with 3 bases between them. The CDR3 protein is CASSLMSNQPQHF. The CDR3 DNA reads as TGTGCCAGCAGTTTAATGAGCAATCAGCCCCAGCATTTT.

By sample fraction, this clonotype is medium-sized. The chain recombines TRBV5-1 with TRBJ1-5; the match to TRBD1 covers 7 bases. The CDR3 consists of 14 residues. V lost 0 bases and J lost 4; bases outside the gene matches: 1. Per germline, CDR1 SGHRS and CDR2 YFSETQ. CDR3: CASSLGDRNQPQHF. For the CDR3, the DNA is TGCGCCAGCAGCTTGGGGGACAGAAATCAGCCCCAGCATTTT.

This clonotype has at least ten counts. J is TRBJ1-1 and V is TRBV12-3 or TRBV12-4; 7 bases are a match to TRBD1. This CDR3 is 16 amino acids long. The ends lost 4 bases at V and 0 bases at J; junction bases unmatched: 8. CDR3 amino acids: CASSSYLGQMNTEAFF. CDR3 DNA sequence: TGTGCCAGCAGTTCCTATCTGGGACAGATGAACACTGAAGCTTTCTTT.

This clonotype was detected ten times or more. The chain couples TRBV25-1 to TRBJ2-1; 8 bases agree with TRBD1. V trimming: 3 bases; J trimming: 2 bases; junction bases outside the gene matches: 15. In germline, CDR1 is MGHDK, CDR2 SYGVNS. CDR3 length equals 19 residues. CDR3 bases: TGTGCCAGCAGTGATACCCCCGTCCCCCCAGGGGGCGCCTACAATGAGCAGTTCTTC. It yields the protein CASSDTPVPPGGAYNEQFF. The whole variable domain, remainder taken from reference TRBV25-1 and TRBJ2-1, is EADIYQTPRYLVIGTGKKITLECSQTMGHDKMYWYQQDPGMELHLIHYSYGVNSTEKGDLSSESTVSRIRTEHFPLTLESARPSHTSQYLCASSDTPVPPGGAYNEQFFGPGTRLTVL.

CDR3 loop: CASSEDRSYQPQHF. CDR3 nucleotide sequence: TGTGCCAGCAGTGAAGACAGGTCTTATCAGCCCCAGCATTTT. This rearrangement joins TRBV2 to TRBJ1-5, with D perhaps TRBD1 (5 bases). The germline V gene encodes CDR1 SNHLY and CDR2 FYNNEI. This CDR3 has 14 amino acids. V lost 1 base, J lost 5 bases, and 9 bases lay in between. Looking up the rest from reference TRBV2 and TRBJ1-5 gives the full variable domain: EPEVTQTPSHQVTQMGQEVILRCVPISNHLYFYWYRQILGQKVEFLVSFYNNEISEKSEIFDDQFSVERPDGSNFTLKIRSTKLEDSAMYFCASSEDRSYQPQHFGDGTRLSIL.

There are many counts of this clonotype. The rearrangement joins TRBV9 to TRBJ2-2; TRBD1 matches at 10 bases. This CDR3 has 17 residues. The V gene end was trimmed by 4 bases and the J gene end by 0 bases; junction bases not matched to a gene: 6. Looked up from germline, CDR1 is SGDLS and CDR2 is YYNGEE. The CDR3 sequence: CASSLLGQGTNTGELFF. CDR3 in DNA: TGTGCCAGCAGCCTTCTGGGACAGGGGACGAACACCGGGGAGCTGTTTTTT. Full variable domain (missing parts from reference TRBV9 and TRBJ2-2): DSGVTQTPKHLITATGQRVTLRCSPRSGDLSVYWYQQSLDQGLQFLIQYYNGEERAKGNILERFSAQQFPDLHSELNLSSLELGDSALYFCASSLLGQGTNTGELFFGEGSRLTVL.

This CDR3 is CASSQDTGVKTQYF. The CDR3 DNA follows: TGCGCCAGCAGCCAAGATACAGGAGTGAAGACCCAGTACTTC. The V gene is TRBV4-3, the J gene TRBJ2-5, with D possibly TRBD1 on 5 matching bases. V shed 0 bases and J shed 6 bases, with 11 bases lying between them. CDR1 LGHNA and CDR2 YSLEER come from the germline V gene. There are 14 residues in the CDR3.

This clonotype was observed many times. This rearrangement joins TRBV20-1 to TRBJ2-1; 13 nucleotides align to TRBD2. This CDR3 region has 17 residues. V was pared by 1 base and J by 7 bases, with 10 bases of the junction left unmatched. Germline V gene data show CDR1 as DFQATT and CDR2 as SNEGSKA (reference sequence). This CDR3 reads CSARAYNGLAGVNEQFF. The CDR3 DNA reads as TGCAGTGCTAGAGCTTACAATGGACTAGCGGGGGTGAATGAGCAGTTCTTC.

At least ten counts were recorded for this clonotype. J is TRBJ1-2 and V is TRBV6-6; D not certain. V was pared by 0 bases and J by 5 bases, with 19 bases between. CDR3 length: 17 residues. The V gene's germline CDR1 is MNHNY and CDR2 SVGAGI (reference sequence). This CDR3 is CASSYSIGGRGIYGYTF. The DNA of the CDR3 is TGTGCCAGCAGTTACTCGATTGGAGGCCGAGGGATTTATGGCTACACCTTC.